The next 21 T cell receptor beta chains were all read from a single sample in a study of early T cells in non-severe SARS-CoV-2 infection. Via MiXCR, TCRdb re-called the 5' RACE reads, giving one row per CDR3 protein. The data contain over 45,000 distinct CDR3 sequences, around 6% of them singletons. The sequenced material came from whole blood. These receptors all stem from an adult who was a healthcare worker with PCR-confirmed SARS-CoV-2 infection or an uninfected control (not recorded which).

This clonotype was counted many times. The chain joins TRBV6-2 or TRBV6-3 to TRBJ1-2; D is perhaps TRBD1 (5 bases). CDR1 and CDR2 (germline): MNHEY, SVGEGT. The germline V and J ends were trimmed by 5 bases and 6 bases, with 16 bases remaining between them. The CDR3 loop spans 14 amino acids. The CDR3 bases are TGTGCCAGCAGTCTGGTCAGGGCTATTGATGGCTACACCTTC. This gives the protein CASSLVRAIDGYTF.

Ten or more counts support this clonotype. The rearrangement joins TRBV29-1 to TRBJ1-2; D gene unclear. V was clipped by 7 bases and J by 3 bases, with 12 bases between them. In germline, CDR1 is SQVTM, CDR2 ANQGSEA. This CDR3 region has 12 residues. CDR3 sequence reads: CSASLYDYGYTF. The CDR3 nucleotides are TGCAGCGCTTCACTCTATGACTATGGCTACACCTTC.

This clonotype was seen only a few times. This rearrangement joins TRBV12-3 or TRBV12-4 to TRBJ2-5, with TRBD2 identical over 8 bases. The CDR3 contains 14 residues. The ends lost 3 bases at V and 5 bases at J; junction bases unmatched: 5. The CDR3 DNA follows: TGTGCCAGCAGTTTTGGCGGGAGGACTGAGACCCAGTACTTC. Translation: CASSFGGRTETQYF.

This clonotype has a count of ten or more. The chain combines TRBV7-9 with TRBJ2-7; tentative D call: TRBD1 (5 bases). Germline V CDR1 and CDR2: SEHNR, FQNEAQ (reference sequence). Trimming cost V 5 bases and J 8 bases, with 16 bases left between them. The CDR3 spans 13 residues. In nucleotides, the CDR3 is TGTGCCAGCAGCCCCGTGGGGCCTTCCAAGCAGTACTTC. Protein sequence: CASSPVGPSKQYF.

The rearrangement links TRBV9 to TRBJ1-1; D ambiguous. Per germline, CDR1 SGDLS and CDR2 YYNGEE. V dropped 4 bases and J dropped 4 bases, with 14 bases sitting between them. This CDR3 contains 14 residues. As DNA, the CDR3 is TGTGCCAGCAGCCCGTTTGGGGTAGGCACTGAAGCTTTCTTT. Translation gives CASSPFGVGTEAFF.

This clonotype was observed many times. The chain joins TRBV6-1 to TRBJ2-7; D is unresolved. Germline-derived CDR1 and CDR2 are MNHNS and SASEGT. Deletions cut 8 bases from V and 2 bases from J, with 7 bases between. The CDR3 runs 11 residues. CDR3 region: CASVVTYEQYF. CDR3 bases: TGTGCCAGCGTGGTTACCTACGAGCAGTACTTC.

This clonotype has at least ten counts. This chain joins TRBV11-3 and TRBJ1-1, with 7 bases identical to TRBD1. The ends lost 3 bases at V and 10 bases at J; junction bases unmatched: 5. Germline CDR1 reads SGHNT; CDR2 reads YENEEA. The CDR3 has 12 amino acids. CDR3 nucleotides: TGTGCCAGCAGCTTTCAAGGGGGCTCAGCTTTCTTT. Residues: CASSFQGGSAFF.

The table lists this clonotype with many counts. The chain recombines TRBV19 with TRBJ2-2; no firm D call. This CDR3 has 13 residues. The ends were cut back, 8 bases at V and 6 bases at J, with 13 bases in the middle. Per the germline V gene, CDR1 is LNHDA and CDR2 is SQIVND (reference sequence). CDR3 DNA sequence: TGTGCCAGTCAACAAACCCGGCCCGGGGAGCTGTTTTTT. It specifies CASQQTRPGELFF. Together with reference TRBV19 and TRBJ2-2, the CDR3 gives the full variable domain: DGGITQSPKYLFRKEGQNVTLSCEQNLNHDAMYWYRQDPGQGLRLIYYSQIVNDFQKGDIAEGYSVSREKKESFPLTVTSAQKNPTAFYLCASQQTRPGELFFGEGSRLTVL.

This clonotype has just a few counts. This chain connects TRBV20-1 to TRBJ2-2, with D possibly matching TRBD2 (5 bases). Per the germline V gene, CDR1 is DFQATT and CDR2 is SNEGSKA (reference sequence). Trimming took 1 base from V and 1 from J, leaving 7 bases between them. This CDR3 spans 14 amino acids. The CDR3 coding sequence is TGCAGTGCTAGAGCACGGGGGAACACCGGGGAGCTGTTTTTT. This codes for CSARARGNTGELFF.

This clonotype came up many times. The rearrangement joins TRBV5-1 to TRBJ2-1, with 8 bases identical to TRBD1. The V segment lost 0 bases and the J segment 7 bases; nucleotides outside the gene matches: 3. Germline assignment: CDR1 SGHRS and CDR2 YFSETQ. The CDR3 covers 14 residues. Here the CDR3 DNA reads TGCGCCAGCAGCTTGGGGACAGGGCGGAATGAGCAGTTCTTC. As protein: CASSLGTGRNEQFF. The full variable domain, rest sourced from reference TRBV5-1 and TRBJ2-1, is KAGVTQTPRYLIKTRGQQVTLSCSPISGHRSVSWYQQTPGQGLQFLFEYFSETQRNKGNFPGRFSGRQFSNSRSEMNVSTLELGDSALYLCASSLGTGRNEQFFGPGTRLTVL.

In regard to this clonotype: The CDR3 does not close with the conserved phenylalanine or tryptophan, likely indicating a read error. The V call is TRBV12-3 or TRBV12-4, the J call TRBJ1-1; D unresolved. The CDR3 extends over 13 amino acids. The V end lost 3 bases, the J end lost 0 bases, and 5 bases lay between the germline ends. For the CDR3, the DNA is TGTGCCAGCAGTTTGAGAGTGAACACTGAAGCTTTCTCT. Protein: CASSLRVNTEAFS.

This clonotype was counted ten times or more. This rearrangement joins TRBV7-9 to TRBJ2-3; D ambiguous. Germline V gene sequence: CDR1 SEHNR, CDR2 FQNEAQ (reference sequence). The CDR3 runs to 13 residues. Trimming took off 0 bases at V and 8 bases at J, with 9 bases between the two ends. CDR3 nucleotides: TGTGCCAGCAGCTTAGCGAAGCTCGGTACGCAGTATTTT. As protein: CASSLAKLGTQYF.

V and J are TRBV3-1 and TRBJ2-4, with D possibly being TRBD2 (5 bases). The germline V and J ends were trimmed by 8 bases and 8 bases, with 16 bases remaining between them. CDR1 LGHDT and CDR2 YNNKEL come from the germline V gene (reference sequence). This CDR3 has 13 amino acids. CDR3 nucleotide sequence: TGTGCCAGCCGGGATGGGTCCCGGGACATTCAGTACTTC. It yields the protein CASRDGSRDIQYF.

At least ten counts were recorded for this clonotype. The chain links TRBV5-1 to TRBJ2-2, with D perhaps matching TRBD1 (5 bases). V was pared by 3 bases and J by 3 bases, with 9 bases between. CDR1 and CDR2 (germline): SGHRS, YFSETQ. The CDR3 loop spans 14 amino acids. CDR3 bases: TGCGCCAGCAGCTCGACAGATTACACCGGGGAGCTGTTTTTT. This gives the protein CASSSTDYTGELFF.

This clonotype was recorded a few times. The CDR3 DNA sequence: TGTGCCTGGAGTGTACTTACGGTGGGTCAGCCCCAGCATTTT. Translation: CAWSVLTVGQPQHF. The rearrangement uses TRBV30 and TRBJ1-5; D uncertain. Between the trimmed V and J ends, which lost 0 bases and 6 bases, there was a span of 12 bases. The CDR3 is made up of 14 amino acids. CDR1 GTSNPN and CDR2 SVGIG come from the germline V gene (reference sequence).

This clonotype was found many times. The CDR3 region has the DNA TGTGCCAGCAGTTCCTCTCAACTAGTCAGGAGGCAGTACTTC. It translates to CASSSSQLVRRQYF. This sequence joins TRBV27 and TRBJ2-7, with D tentatively TRBD2 (5 bases). CDR1 MNHEY and CDR2 SMNVEV come from the germline V gene (reference sequence). The CDR3 runs 14 residues. V was pared by 4 bases and J by 9 bases, with 19 bases between.

This clonotype was detected ten times or more. The rearrangement uses TRBV5-1 and TRBJ2-1; TRBD2 is a possible D gene (5 bases). The CDR3 loop spans 16 amino acids. The ends were cut back, 1 base at V and 0 bases at J, with 11 bases in the middle. In germline, CDR1 is SGHRS, CDR2 YFSETQ. CDR3 amino acids: CASSLITGSSYNEQFF. The CDR3 DNA follows: TGCGCCAGCAGCTTGATTACGGGGAGCTCCTACAATGAGCAGTTCTTC.

This clonotype was observed many times. The rearrangement uses TRBV9 and TRBJ2-3; D possibly uses TRBD1 or TRBD2 (6 bases each). Germline V CDR1 and CDR2: SGDLS, YYNGEE. The V end lost 1 base, the J end lost 5 bases, and 11 bases lay between the germline ends. CDR3 length: 14 amino acids. The CDR3 loop is CASSVSGAGDTQYF. For the CDR3, the DNA is TGTGCCAGCAGCGTATCGGGGGCCGGAGATACGCAGTATTTT.

This clonotype has only a few counts. The gene calls are TRBV5-1 and TRBJ2-4; TRBD2 aligns across 7 bases. The CDR3 extends over 14 amino acids. Trimming took 2 bases from V and 3 from J; bases not matched to a gene: 2. Germline V CDR1 and CDR2: SGHRS, YFSETQ. The CDR3 here is CASSFAGDKNIQYF. The CDR3 DNA sequence: TGCGCCAGCAGCTTCGCGGGGGACAAAAACATTCAGTACTTC.

This clonotype occurred a few times. The V gene is TRBV6-5, the J gene TRBJ2-7; D remains ambiguous. Germline CDR1 is MNHEY and CDR2 is SVGAGI. V was trimmed by 2 bases and J by 2 bases, leaving 7 bases between them. CDR3 length: 13 amino acids. The CDR3 nucleotides are TGTGCCAGCAGTTACGCACCTACCTACGAGCAGTACTTC. It codes for CASSYAPTYEQYF.

J is TRBJ1-5 and V is TRBV12-3 or TRBV12-4; unclear D gene. Deletions cut 6 bases from V and 3 bases from J, with 18 bases between. CDR3 length: 16 residues. The CDR3 is CASSRLPAGPNQPQHF. The CDR3 coding sequence is TGTGCCAGCAGCCGCCTACCCGCCGGGCCCAATCAGCCCCAGCATTTT.